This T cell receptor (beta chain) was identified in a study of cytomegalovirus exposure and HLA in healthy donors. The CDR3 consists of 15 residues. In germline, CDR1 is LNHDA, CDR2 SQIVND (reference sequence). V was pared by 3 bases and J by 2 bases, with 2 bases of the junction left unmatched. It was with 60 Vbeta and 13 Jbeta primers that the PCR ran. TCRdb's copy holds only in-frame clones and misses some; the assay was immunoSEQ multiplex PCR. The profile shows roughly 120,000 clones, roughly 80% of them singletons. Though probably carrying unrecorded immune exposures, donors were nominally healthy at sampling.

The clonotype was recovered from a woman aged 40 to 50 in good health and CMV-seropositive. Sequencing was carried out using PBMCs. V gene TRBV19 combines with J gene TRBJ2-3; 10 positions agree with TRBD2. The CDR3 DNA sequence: TGTGCCAGTAGTATCCTAGCGGGGGACACAGATACGCAGTATTTT. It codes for CASSILAGDTDTQYF.